This is a list of T cell receptor beta chains from one sample in a study of T cells after yellow fever vaccination. TCRdb passed the 5' RACE reads through MiXCR, listing each CDR3 protein once. Altogether approximately 170,000 distinct CDR3 sequences are present, 11% being singletons, with the ten largest covering about 40%. The sample here was CD8+ T cells sorted from PBMCs, taken 15 days after the yellow fever booster vaccination. Receptor source: a man aged 18 to 29 who received the YFV17D yellow fever vaccine. Each CDR3 is given with its conserved first and last residue. Fields, in order: V gene, D gene, clone size, J gene, CDR3 DNA, CDR3 protein. The D gene is left open where the match is weak. A row's size may be missing; if present it is once, few, many or a size class.

TRBV7-9	NA	NA	TRBJ2-6	TGTGCCAGCAGCTTAGGCGGCGGGGGGGCCAACGTCCTGACTTTC	CASSLGGGGANVLTF
TRBV4-1	NA	few	TRBJ2-1	TGCGCCAGCAGCCAAGAAGGGGCAGTCTCCTACAATGAGCAGTTCTTC	CASSQEGAVSYNEQFF
TRBV12-3/TRBV12-4	TRBD2	many	TRBJ2-7	TGTGCCAGCAGTCCCGGGGGGGACGAGCAGTACTTC	CASSPGGDEQYF
TRBV7-6	NA	NA	TRBJ1-2	TGTGCCCCCGGGGAAAGTCGGGACCGATATGGCTACACCTTC	CAPGESRDRYGYTF
TRBV27	NA	few	TRBJ1-6	TGTGCCAGCAGTTTCGGACAGACCAATTCACCCCTCCACTTT	CASSFGQTNSPLHF
TRBV7-9	TRBD2	NA	TRBJ2-1	TGTGCCAGCAGCTTGACTAGCGGGGGAACCAATGAGCAGTTCTTC	CASSLTSGGTNEQFF
TRBV4-1	NA	few	TRBJ1-2	TGCGCCAGCAGCCGAGGGATAGAGGAGAACTATGGCTACACCTTC	CASSRGIEENYGYTF
TRBV12-3/TRBV12-4	TRBD1	few	TRBJ1-5	TGTGCCAGCAGTCCCACAGGGGGCGAGAGTAGCAATCAGCCCCAGCATTTT	CASSPTGGESSNQPQHF
TRBV11-2	NA	NA	TRBJ1-6	TGTGCCAGCGGCGGGGAGCTCACGGGGAATTCACCCCTCCACTTT	CASGGELTGNSPLHF
TRBV11-2	NA	NA	TRBJ2-1	TGTGCCAGCAGATTCACAGGCTACAATGAGCAGTTCTTC	CASRFTGYNEQFF
TRBV4-1	NA	NA	TRBJ2-7	TGCGCCAGCAGCCAAGAAAGGATCACTCCCCACGAGCAGTACTTC	CASSQERITPHEQYF
TRBV5-4	NA	once	TRBJ1-2	TGTGCCAGCAGCCGCGCGGGGGGGGGATACTATGGCTACACCTTC	CASSRAGGGYYGYTF
TRBV5-1	NA	few	TRBJ1-1	TGCGCCAGCAGCTTAGGAGGGATGGAAGCTTTCTTT	CASSLGGMEAFF
TRBV4-2	TRBD1	many	TRBJ2-1	TGTGCCAGCAGCCGGACAGGGGCTGAGCAGTTCTTC	CASSRTGAEQFF
TRBV27	NA	NA	TRBJ2-1	TGTGCCAGCAGTTTATCTGGAGAATACAATGAGCAGTTCTTC	CASSLSGEYNEQFF
TRBV4-1	NA	few	TRBJ1-3	TGCGCCAGCAGCCAAGAAGAGAATAGGAGAGCTCAGTTCACCATATATTTT	CASSQEENRRAQFTIYF
TRBV5-5	NA	few	TRBJ2-6	TGTGCCAGCAGCTTGGCTCGCAGCTCTGGGGCCAACGTCCTGACTTTC	CASSLARSSGANVLTF
TRBV2	NA	few	TRBJ2-2	TGTGCCAGCAGTGGACAAACCGTGAACACCGGGGAGCTGTTTTTT	CASSGQTVNTGELFF
TRBV7-9	TRBD1	NA	TRBJ1-1	TGTGCCAGCAGCACCCGGGACAGGGGCTTTATGAACACTGAAGCTTTCTTT	CASSTRDRGFMNTEAFF
TRBV20-1	NA	few	TRBJ2-3	TGCAGTGCGCAGGGGACAGATACGCAGTATTTT	CSAQGTDTQYF
TRBV14	NA	few	TRBJ2-2	TGTGCCAGCAGCCAAGCTGGGACGAACACCGGGGAGCTGTTTTTT	CASSQAGTNTGELFF
TRBV7-7	NA	NA	TRBJ2-2	TGTGCTAGCAGCCTGGGGACAAGTAAAACCGGGGAGCTGTTTTTT	CASSLGTSKTGELFF
TRBV19	TRBD1	NA	TRBJ2-1	TGTGCCAGTAGAGTGGGACAGGGGGTCAGCTCCTACAATGAGCAGTTCTTC	CASRVGQGVSSYNEQFF
TRBV4-1	TRBD2	NA	TRBJ2-7	TGCGCCAGCAGCTCACCTAGGTCCGTTACGGGGGGATTCCATTACGAGCAGTACTTC	CASSSPRSVTGGFHYEQYF
TRBV2	TRBD1	NA	TRBJ1-2	TGTGCCATAACGACAGGGCCGCTCTATGGCTACACCTTC	CAITTGPLYGYTF
TRBV7-9	NA	few	TRBJ2-2	TGTGCCAGCAGCACATCCACGGACCCCGGGGAGCTGTTTTTT	CASSTSTDPGELFF
TRBV6-5	NA	once	TRBJ1-5	TGTGCCAGCAGTTACTCGCGACCATATAGCAATCAGCCCCAGCATTTT	CASSYSRPYSNQPQHF
TRBV7-2	NA	NA	TRBJ2-5	TGTGCCAGCAGCTACCACGTATCGTCTGAGGCCGGGGAGACCCAGTACTTC	CASSYHVSSEAGETQYF
TRBV10-3	NA	few	TRBJ2-7	TGTGCCATCAGACGGGACTTCGACTACGAGCAGTACTTC	CAIRRDFDYEQYF
TRBV19	NA	many	TRBJ2-3	TGTGCCAGTAGTATAAGGCCGCTAGATACGCAGTATTTT	CASSIRPLDTQYF
TRBV6-5	NA	NA	TRBJ1-4	TGTGCCAGCAGTTACTCGAGAAGGAATGAAAAACTGTTTTTT	CASSYSRRNEKLFF
TRBV20-1	NA	NA	TRBJ1-2	TGCAGTGCTAGACGCTCGCCAGGGTACTATGGCTACACCTTC	CSARRSPGYYGYTF
TRBV7-6	TRBD2	NA	TRBJ2-1	TGTGCCAGCAGCTCAGAGGCGGGGGGTACCTACAATGAGCAGTTCTTC	CASSSEAGGTYNEQFF
TRBV27	NA	NA	TRBJ2-1	TGTGCCAGCAGTTTACCAGGGGTACTTAATGAGCAGTTCTTC	CASSLPGVLNEQFF
TRBV10-3	TRBD2	NA	TRBJ2-3	TGTGCCATCAGATCTGCTAGCGGGGGCCGAAGCACAGATACGCAGTATTTT	CAIRSASGGRSTDTQYF
TRBV7-2	TRBD1	few	TRBJ1-5	TGTGCCAGCAGCTCCCAGGGGGCAGGCCAGCCCCAGCATTTT	CASSSQGAGQPQHF
TRBV12-3/TRBV12-4	TRBD1	NA	TRBJ1-2	TGTGCCAGCAGGACAGGGAAGGGCTACACCTTC	CASRTGKGYTF
TRBV7-8	NA	many	TRBJ1-6	TGTGCCAGCATTAGAGGGAGCTCCTATAATTCACCCCTCCACTTT	CASIRGSSYNSPLHF
TRBV7-2	NA	NA	TRBJ2-1	TGTGCCAGCAGAGTCACCGGGACCGATTACAATGAGCAGTTCTTC	CASRVTGTDYNEQFF
TRBV5-5	NA	NA	TRBJ1-1	TGTGCCAGCAGCTCTGCAGCCCGACCTTTCTTT	CASSSAARPFF
TRBV12-3/TRBV12-4	TRBD1	NA	TRBJ1-3	TGTGCCAGCAGTTCGGGACAGGTGATCTCTGGAAACACCATATATTTT	CASSSGQVISGNTIYF
TRBV6-1	NA	few	TRBJ2-3	TGTGCCAGCAGTGAAGTCCACCAGGATACGCAGTATTTT	CASSEVHQDTQYF